This section outlines one T cell receptor (beta chain) sequence together with its context. The specificity of this receptor is unknown. No base quality information exists; no much larger clone differs at one position. The data were taken from a study of technical replicates of blood from a handful of donors (dated by TCRdb to 2015 to 2018). Including the terminal cysteine and phenylalanine, the CDR3 comprises 12 residues. The only DNA kept is the CDR3, 36 bases in frame from the first base. V is reduced by 4 bases and J by 5 bases, leaving a spacing of 8 bases between them. The germline V gene provides CDR1 SGHDN and CDR2 FVKESK. The library was made by the immunoSEQ multiplex PCR assay. TCRdb took this table from immuneACCESS and kept in-frame rearrangements with V and J called. Such tables lack part of the clones; where checked against another copy, unresolved V genes explain under half of the gap, and the rest is unexplained. This sample comprises tens of thousands of clones, 95% to 98% of them detected only once. The ten largest clones represent approximately 0.2% of the sample.

Sequenced material: T cells isolated from PBMCs. The receptor was derived from a human donor in good health. The rearrangement combines TRBV14 with TRBJ2-5, with no reliable assignment of the D segment. The CDR3 protein sequence reads: CASSPDGETQYF. In nucleotide form, the sequence is TGTGCCAGCAGCCCCGACGGGGAGACCCAGTACTTC.